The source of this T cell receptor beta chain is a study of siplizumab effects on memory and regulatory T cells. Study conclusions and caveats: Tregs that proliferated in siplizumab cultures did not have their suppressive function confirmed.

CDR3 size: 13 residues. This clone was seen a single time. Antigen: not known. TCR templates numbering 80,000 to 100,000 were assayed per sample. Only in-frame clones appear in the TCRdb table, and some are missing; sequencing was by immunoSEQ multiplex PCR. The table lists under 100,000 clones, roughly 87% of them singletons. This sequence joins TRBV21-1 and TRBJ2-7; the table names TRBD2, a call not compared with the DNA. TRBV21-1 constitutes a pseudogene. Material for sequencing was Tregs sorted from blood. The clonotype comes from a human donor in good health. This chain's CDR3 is CASSKVSFYEQYF. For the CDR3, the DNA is TGTGCCAGCAGCAAAGTTAGTTTTTACGAGCAGTACTTC.